This T cell receptor (beta chain) was recovered during a study of shared clonotypes between healthy human individuals. In the study overall: Per donor, CD8 memory used one plate, CD8 naive used two, CD4 memory used three and CD4 naive used three. Overall study results and limits: The sampled material consisted only of blood, and tissue repertoires are likely to differ. Memory subsets generally showed smaller estimated richness than naive subsets did.

V dropped 1 base and J dropped 2; count of bases not matched to a gene: 8. The CDR3 has 19 amino acids. The germline gives CDR1 SGHVS, CDR2 FNYEAQ. Cells designated naive CD8 were CD45RO-negative and were positively selected for CCR7, with terminally differentiated effector memory CD45RA+ cells excluded. The assay used deep level. The data were produced by immunoSEQ multiplex PCR, yet TCRdb's version contains in-frame clones alone and is incomplete. Here the sample spans about 2,200,000 clones, about 92% being singletons. This clone was seen just once. Its antigen is currently unknown. The sequencing sample was made of naive CD8+ T cells from PBMCs. This TCR came from a man aged 18 to 30 in good health. Some clones in this sample may be carry-over from other donors' samples. The V gene is TRBV7-6, the J gene TRBJ2-5, with TRBD2 matching over 15 bases. CDR3 sequence (DNA): TGTGCCAGCAGCTTAGTGTGGGGACTAGCGGGAGGCCTTCAAGAGACCCAGTACTTC. Amino acids: CASSLVWGLAGGLQETQYF.